This T cell receptor (beta chain) was documented in a study of T cells in Graves' hyperthyroidism and ophthalmopathy (dated by TCRdb to about 2019). About the study as a whole: Peripheral blood was collected at initial diagnosis, before any treatment. To identify distinguishing TCR V-J signatures, a discovery cohort of 95 to 100 patients was used, comprising roughly 45 with Graves' ophthalmopathy and 57 with stable Graves' hyperthyroidism. Whether ophthalmopathy could be predicted prospectively was tested in an independent validation cohort made up of approximately 19 hyperthyroidism patients plus 17 patients who later progressed to ophthalmopathy. The 100 discovery patients were randomly split 7:3 into training and test sets. Thyroid tissue and blood T-cell repertoires from about six Graves' hyperthyroidism patients were also compared in the study. After blood sampling, hyperthyroidism patients were treated with methimazole at a starting dose of 30 mg daily, and ophthalmopathy patients were treated with high-dose intravenous methylprednisolone. TCR Vbeta CDR3 sequencing of around 130 peripheral blood samples (approximately 44 ophthalmopathy, under 80 hyperthyroidism and roughly 17 progressor patients) is reported in the paper. Points the paper makes about the study in general: Most expanded thyroid clonotypes (frequency above 0.001) were also detected in blood, a finding suggesting that blood repertoires may reflect thyroid immune responses. In validation, the model predicted progression to ophthalmopathy a median of roughly 6.2 months before onset, with around 70% sensitivity and about 72% specificity. No statistical method was used to set the sample size in advance, and investigators knew the group allocation. Ophthalmopathy was separated from stable hyperthyroidism by a 13 V-J signature model, with about 86% sensitivity and about 81% specificity obtained in cross-validation and 80%/75% obtained in testing.

Ophthalmopathy patients had moderately to severely active disease, with a Clinical Activity Score of 3 or more, a NOSPECS grade of 4 or more, and a disease duration of less than 3 months. Patients with uncontrolled infections, other autoimmune diseases, pregnancy or lactation were excluded. Diagnoses relied on clinical symptoms, serum thyroxine and TRAb, thyroid ultrasound and orbital computed tomography. PBMCs were separated from over 9 ml of fresh peripheral blood using Ficoll-Paque density gradient centrifugation. Total RNA was extracted using Trizol reagent, and RNA quality was assessed on an Agilent 2100 Bioanalyzer. Ends trimmed: V by 5 bases, J by 8 bases; bases unmatched to a gene: 10. CDR1 and CDR2 are read off the germline V gene as MNHEY and SVGAGI. There are 14 amino acids in the CDR3, from cysteine to phenylalanine inclusive. Only the CDR3 part of the read is kept: 42 bases, read in frame from the first base.

The table lists this clonotype with many counts. The target of this receptor is not known. Base-call qualities are not available, and no considerably larger clone is one nucleotide away. The TCR beta CDR3 regions were amplified from the RNA transcripts. For the first round of RT-PCR on the TCR CDR3, the HTBI primer set was used together with the Qiagen OneStep RT-PCR kit. The libraries were constructed in a second round of multiplex PCR and then size-selected and purified. Libraries were sequenced paired-end with 100 bp reads on an Illumina HiSeq2000. In the authors' own workflow: SOAPnuke was used to process the raw data, with reads discarded if the reads contained adapters or uncalled bases, had a mean Phred below 15, or lacked an exact constant-primer or identifier match. COPE v1.2.5 was used to merge high-quality paired reads, and clonotypes were defined as unique nucleotide sequences. MiTCR v1.1 was used to align clonotypes to the IMGT TRBV, TRBD and TRBJ reference segments. The analysis included only V-J combinations with a frequency above 0.0001, which together covered more than 99% of the repertoires. The TCS score was defined as F50 (clonal expansion) divided by E x V (chaos), with BLOSUM62-based TCRdist calculated between CDR3 peptides within each V-J. Welch's t-statistics and random forest reduced several hundred V-J features to about 13, which were used in a naive Bayes classifier (R e1071). TCRdb reworked the public reads: Q25 trimming with fastp, MiXCR clone assembly, productive beta chains retained. Duplicate CDR3 protein sequences are folded into a single record with the most common DNA and genes. TCRdb's processing, not the study's, gives the V and J calls here. Present in this sample are about 52,000 distinct CDR3 sequences, roughly 50% of which were seen just once. The top ten hold approximately 9% of the sample.

The sample taken for sequencing was blood. This sequence originates from a woman in her forties or fifties with Graves' ophthalmopathy. The sequence joins TRBV6-5 to TRBJ2-7, and TRBD1 matches 9 of the central bases. The CDR3 protein is CASSQGQGAFKQYF. The DNA reads as follows: TGTGCCAGCAGTCAGGGACAGGGAGCTTTCAAGCAGTACTTC.